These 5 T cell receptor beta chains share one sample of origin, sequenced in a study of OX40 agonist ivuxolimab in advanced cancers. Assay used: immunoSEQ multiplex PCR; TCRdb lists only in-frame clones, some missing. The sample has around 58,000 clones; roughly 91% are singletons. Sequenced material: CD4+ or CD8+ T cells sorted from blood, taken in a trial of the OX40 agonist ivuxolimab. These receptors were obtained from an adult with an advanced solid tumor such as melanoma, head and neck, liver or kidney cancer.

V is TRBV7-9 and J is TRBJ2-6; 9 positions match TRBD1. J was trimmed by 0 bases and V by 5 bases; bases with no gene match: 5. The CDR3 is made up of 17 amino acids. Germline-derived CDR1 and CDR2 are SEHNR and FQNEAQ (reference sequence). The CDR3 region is CASSTGQGFSGANVLTF. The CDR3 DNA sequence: TGTGCCAGCAGCACGGGACAGGGCTTCTCTGGGGCCAACGTCCTGACTTTC.

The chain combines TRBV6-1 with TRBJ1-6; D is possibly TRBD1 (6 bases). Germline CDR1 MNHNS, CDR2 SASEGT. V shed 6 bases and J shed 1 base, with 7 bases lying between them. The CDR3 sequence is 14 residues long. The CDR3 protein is CASRQGSYNSPLHF. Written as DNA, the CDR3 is TGTGCCAGCAGACAGGGATCCTATAATTCACCCCTCCACTTT.

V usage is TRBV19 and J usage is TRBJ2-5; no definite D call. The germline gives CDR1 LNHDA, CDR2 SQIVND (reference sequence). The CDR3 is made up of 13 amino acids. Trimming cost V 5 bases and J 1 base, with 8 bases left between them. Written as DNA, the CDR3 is TGTGCCAGTAGTGTCCAGATCCAAGAGACCCAGTACTTC. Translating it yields CASSVQIQETQYF.

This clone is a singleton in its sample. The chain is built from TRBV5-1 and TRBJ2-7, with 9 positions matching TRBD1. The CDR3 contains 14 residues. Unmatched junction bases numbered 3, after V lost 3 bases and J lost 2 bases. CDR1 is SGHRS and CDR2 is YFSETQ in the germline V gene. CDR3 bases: TGCGCCAGCAGCTCCCGGGACAGGGCCTACGAGCAGTACTTC. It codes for CASSSRDRAYEQYF.

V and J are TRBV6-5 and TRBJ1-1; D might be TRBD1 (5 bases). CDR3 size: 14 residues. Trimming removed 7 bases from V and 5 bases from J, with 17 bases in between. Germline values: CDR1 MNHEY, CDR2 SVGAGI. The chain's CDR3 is CASNEARVNTEAFF. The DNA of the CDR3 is TGTGCCAGCAACGAAGCCAGGGTAAATACTGAAGCTTTCTTT.